This TCR beta chain comes out of a study of beta chain features in type 1 diabetes (dated by TCRdb to 2016 to 2018). About the study as a whole: Mean age, gender distribution, total cell number and subset yield did not differ between patients and healthy donors. Across all samples, around 100 million sorted cells were examined, and cell number per subset correlated strongly with RNA yield. In the study, TCRB repertoires of sorted circulating CD4+ T cell subsets from recently diagnosed type 1 diabetes patients were compared with those of matched healthy donors. Regulatory and stem cell-like memory subsets were obtained from only 8 patients and roughly eight healthy donors, while naive and central memory subsets were obtained from all 30 or so donors.

The CDR3 spans 11 residues, from the cysteine through the phenylalanine. Of the read, only the CDR3 DNA is kept; its 33 bases are in frame from base 1. V is pared back by 6 bases and J by 8 bases, with 10 bases lying between the germline termini. From a lookup of the germline V gene, CDR1 and CDR2 are MNHEY and SVGAGI. The entire isolated RNA was reverse transcribed using the High Capacity cDNA Reverse Transcription Kit, and thus expressed TCRB transcripts were sequenced. Naive, central memory and regulatory T cell samples underwent deep immunoSEQ sequencing, averaging approximately 3.3 million total reads per sample. Sorted cells were lysed in RLT buffer, and RNA was extracted using DNase-treated RNeasy Micro or Mini kits according to cell number. To prevent cross-contamination, each cell subset was processed individually, whereas patient and healthy donor samples were processed jointly. TCRB sequences were amplified from cDNA with the immunoSEQ multiplex PCR, producing 87-bp fragments spanning the CDR3 region. Amplicons were sequenced on the Illumina HiSeq platform. On the study's bioinformatics: Synthetic template baselines were used to correct PCR bias computationally, reads within Hamming distance 2 were collapsed, and singletons that could not be merged were discarded. Reads were aligned to IMGT to assign V, D and J genes, CDR3 length, and insertions or deletions at six rearrangement sites. Within each subset, clonotype counts were normalized to sorted cell number, and only after that were true diversity and Gini coefficients computed with the tcR R package. The overlap coefficient, calculated on TCRB nucleotide sequences, was used to quantify repertoire sharing. Out-of-frame TCRB sequences from naive cells were analyzed to stand in for the pre-selection repertoire. The source is immuneACCESS, and TCRdb retained only in-frame sequences with V and J called. Part of the clones is not carried over; for the studies checked, unresolved V genes explain less than half of this, and the remainder is unexplained. V, J and clone size are taken as reported in that table, and D and trimming were inferred from the DNA itself. In this sample the table shows 300,000 to 450,000 clones, around 12% of which occur a single time. The ten biggest clones cover less than 0.02% of the sample.

Concerning this clone itself: What this receptor recognizes is not known. Per-nucleotide qualities are absent, and no much larger clonotype sits a single base away.

A single peripheral blood draw of approximately 120 mL on average was collected from each donor into heparinised tubes. A BD FACSAria II was used to sort naive, central memory, regulatory and stem cell-like memory CD4+ T cells with a panel that included CD45RO, CCR7, CD25, CD127, CD95 and CD27. Purity was above 98% for every sorted population. PBMCs were isolated right away by Lymphoprep density gradient centrifugation and were stained directly, without culture. Samples were stained and sorted in pairs, with one healthy donor and one patient per experiment, so that batch effects were minimized. Here is what the overall study found, with its caveats: Type 1 diabetes patients showed a moderate but significant shortening of TCRB CDR3 length in all four CD4+ subsets. Naive, central memory and regulatory TCRB repertoires appeared more similar among patients than among healthy donors. Because cDNA was sequenced instead of genomic DNA, activated cells with high expression could be over-represented, although the groups did not differ in activation or CD3 levels. Because the HLA sub-analyses included only small numbers of individuals, any influence of HLA type on TCRB rearrangement was left unresolved. PCR may preferentially amplify shorter templates, but because patient and control samples were amplified and corrected together, any resulting skew would affect both groups equally. At VDJ recombination sites, type 1 diabetes patients had fewer insertions and more deleted nucleotides, which implies abnormalities in thymic rearrangement.

This TCR came from a young man in good health. Sequenced input: naive CD4+ T cells from blood. This specimen's cell subset or site label, interpreted: true naive CD4+ T cells. The chain was built from TRBV6-5 and TRBJ1-2; a tentative D call is TRBD1 (6 bases match). The base sequence is TGTGCCAGCAGAGACGACAGGGGCTACACCTTC. This codes for CASRDDRGYTF.